This entry concerns a single T cell receptor beta chain. Its antigen is as yet unknown. This entry comes from a study of CD8+ T cells in alopecia areata. Study-wide background: Treated patients received oral tofacitinib, 5 to 10 mg twice daily. The study, taken as a whole, reports: Researchers reported that TCR sharing among patients proved less clear than in mice, possibly HLA-linked. Tofacitinib produced a significant decrease in scalp clonality and in expanded CD8+ clones among the top 100.

V dropped 3 bases and J dropped 4 bases, with 9 bases sitting between them. The CDR3 sequence is 13 residues long. CDR1 and CDR2 (germline): ENHRY, SYGVKD. Treatment described: oral pan-JAK inhibitor, 5-10 mg twice daily. After isolation, RNA underwent reverse transcription to generate cDNA as the sequencing template. This table comes from immunoSEQ multiplex PCR, and its TCRdb copy is limited to in-frame clones, with some not included. The sample has fewer than 250,000 clones; approximately 45% are singletons. The clonotype was recovered from a human donor with alopecia areata. The gene calls are TRBV10-3 and TRBJ1-2, with TRBD1 as a possible D gene (5 bases). The sample here was CD4+ T cells sorted from blood, taken at approximately week 39, from a patient treated with tofacitinib. CDR3 sequence reads: CAISDRVSYGYTF. Written as DNA, the CDR3 is TGTGCCATCAGTGACAGGGTGAGCTATGGCTACACCTTC.